This TCR beta chain is from a study of patients and donors after allogeneic stem cell transplantation. The CDR3 sequence is 12 residues long. V was shortened by 6 bases and J by 3 bases, with 9 bases between the two germline ends. CDR1 is DFQATT and CDR2 is SNEGSKA in the germline V gene (reference sequence). This clonotype has only a few counts. TCRdb called the RT-PCR reads again in MiXCR, with one record for every CDR3 protein. The sample includes 150,000 or so distinct CDR3 sequences, about 24% of them seen just once. This TCR came from a human donor who was either an allogeneic HSCT recipient or a stem cell or donor lymphocyte infusion donor (not recorded which). It is not recorded whose cells these are; they may come from a transplant donor. The J gene is TRBJ2-1, the V gene TRBV20-1; D is unresolved. Sequenced sample: blood, either unsorted or a sorted T cell fraction (not recorded which). The CDR3 DNA follows: TGCAGTGCCACGAAGAACTACAATGAGCAGTTCTTC. Translating gives CSATKNYNEQFF.